This is a list of T cell receptor beta chains from one sample in a study of human T cells and chemical hapten exposure. From the RACE reads, TCRdb called clonotypes with MiXCR, one entry per CDR3 protein. In the table there are tens of thousands of distinct CDR3 sequences, roughly 3.3% of which are singletons. The sequenced sample was whole blood, obtained in connection with sensitization to the hapten diphenylcyclopropenone (DPC). The source of these receptors is a middle-aged man with alopecia areata. Some clones in this sample may be carry-over from other donors' samples. Both conserved end residues are part of each CDR3. A D gene is named only where the DNA matches it firmly. Clone size is shown for a subset of rows, as once, few, many or a class of expanded clone.

V,length,D,J,size,DNA,CDR3
TRBV20-1,16,TRBD2,TRBJ2-7,many,TGCAGTGCTAGGGACCTTTTAGCGGGGGACCCGTACGAGCAGTACTTC,CSARDLLAGDPYEQYF
TRBV6-4,15,TRBD2,TRBJ2-1,many,TGTGCCAGCAGTGACTTGGCGGGAGGGCAAGGTGAGCAGTTCTTC,CASSDLAGGQGEQFF
TRBV30,13,TRBD1,TRBJ1-1,few,TGTGCCGGTACAGGGGGCCAGAACACTGAAGCTTTCTTT,CAGTGGQNTEAFF
TRBV19,15,TRBD2,TRBJ2-1,many,TGTGCCAGTAGTACCCTAGCGGGAGGCTACAATGAGCAGTTCTTC,CASSTLAGGYNEQFF
TRBV30,14,NA,TRBJ2-3,many,TGTGCCTGCGAACAGGGCTTTAGCACAGATACGCAGTATTTT,CACEQGFSTDTQYF
TRBV5-1,14,TRBD2,TRBJ2-7,many,TGCGCCAGCAGCTTGGAAGCGGGGACCTACGAGCAGTACTTC,CASSLEAGTYEQYF
TRBV12-3/TRBV12-4,15,NA,TRBJ2-6,many,TGTGCCAGCAGTTTACGGGGGACTGGGGCCAACGTCCTGACTTTC,CASSLRGTGANVLTF
TRBV7-9,15,NA,TRBJ2-2,many,TGTGCCAGCAGCTTGCTGGCGGGCTACACCGGGGAGCTGTTTTTT,CASSLLAGYTGELFF
TRBV7-9,15,NA,TRBJ1-4,many,TGTGCCAGCAGCTTAGAGGGAGCAACTAATGAAAAACTGTTTTTT,CASSLEGATNEKLFF
TRBV27,14,NA,TRBJ2-1,medium-sized,TGTGCCAGCTCCTGGGGGGGCGGATACAATGAGCAGTTCTTC,CASSWGGGYNEQFF
TRBV5-4,18,TRBD1,TRBJ2-1,few,TGTGCCAGCAGCTTGGCCGGGGTTCAGGGACAGGGCTACAATGAGCAGTTCTTC,CASSLAGVQGQGYNEQFF
TRBV5-4,14,TRBD2,TRBJ2-3,many,TGTGCCAGCACGACTAGCGGCGGCACAGATACGCAGTATTTT,CASTTSGGTDTQYF
TRBV12-3/TRBV12-4,12,NA,TRBJ1-5,many,TGTGCCAGCAGTTTAGGGGATCAGCCCCAGCATTTT,CASSLGDQPQHF
TRBV7-2,14,NA,TRBJ2-7,many,TGTGCCAGCAGCCGGGACCAAAGCTCCTACGAGCAGTACTTC,CASSRDQSSYEQYF
TRBV4-2,16,NA,TRBJ2-1,many,TGTGCCAGCAGCCAAGCTTTGGACCGCCTGAAGGATGAGCAGTTCTTC,CASSQALDRLKDEQFF
TRBV18,15,TRBD1,TRBJ2-1,many,TGTGCCAGCTCACAACTCCGGGACAGCTACAATGAGCAGTTCTTC,CASSQLRDSYNEQFF
TRBV4-3,16,NA,TRBJ2-5,NA,TGCGCCAGCAGCCAAGATACGGGATACAGGATTGAGACCCAGTACTTC,CASSQDTGYRIETQYF
TRBV5-1,14,NA,TRBJ2-7,many,TGCGCCAGCAGCTTCCGGGACTCCACCTCCGAGCAGTACTTC,CASSFRDSTSEQYF
TRBV15,13,NA,TRBJ2-7,few,TGTGCCACCAGCAGAGTTCCCGGGAACGAGCAGTACTTC,CATSRVPGNEQYF
TRBV6-5,17,NA,TRBJ2-7,many,TGTGCCAGCAGTTACTCGTCCTCGGGACGGCGAGGGTACGAGCAGTACTTC,CASSYSSSGRRGYEQYF
TRBV12-5,15,TRBD2,TRBJ2-1,many,TGTGCTAGTGGTTTCGGGCTAGCGGGTTACAATGAGCAGTTCTTC,CASGFGLAGYNEQFF
TRBV5-6,12,NA,TRBJ1-1,many,TGTGCCAGCAGCCCCTACGGGGCTGAAGCTTTCTTT,CASSPYGAEAFF
TRBV7-2,14,NA,TRBJ2-1,NA,TGTGCCAGCAGCTCCGACTTGGAGACTAATGAGCAGTTCTTC,CASSSDLETNEQFF
TRBV30,12,NA,TRBJ1-1,few,TGTGCCTGGAGTGGAGGGGAAACTGAAGCTTTCTTT,CAWSGGETEAFF
TRBV13,16,TRBD1,TRBJ2-7,many,TGTGCCAGCAGCTTAACTACCAGGGGGCAAAGCTACGAGCAGTACTTC,CASSLTTRGQSYEQYF
TRBV3-1,17,TRBD1,TRBJ2-2,many,TGTGCCAGCAGCCAGGCCGGGACAGGGGCTGACACCGGGGAGCTGTTTTTT,CASSQAGTGADTGELFF
TRBV20-1,14,NA,TRBJ2-1,many,TGCAGTGCTAGGAGCGGTAGCTCCTACAATGAGCAGTTCTTC,CSARSGSSYNEQFF